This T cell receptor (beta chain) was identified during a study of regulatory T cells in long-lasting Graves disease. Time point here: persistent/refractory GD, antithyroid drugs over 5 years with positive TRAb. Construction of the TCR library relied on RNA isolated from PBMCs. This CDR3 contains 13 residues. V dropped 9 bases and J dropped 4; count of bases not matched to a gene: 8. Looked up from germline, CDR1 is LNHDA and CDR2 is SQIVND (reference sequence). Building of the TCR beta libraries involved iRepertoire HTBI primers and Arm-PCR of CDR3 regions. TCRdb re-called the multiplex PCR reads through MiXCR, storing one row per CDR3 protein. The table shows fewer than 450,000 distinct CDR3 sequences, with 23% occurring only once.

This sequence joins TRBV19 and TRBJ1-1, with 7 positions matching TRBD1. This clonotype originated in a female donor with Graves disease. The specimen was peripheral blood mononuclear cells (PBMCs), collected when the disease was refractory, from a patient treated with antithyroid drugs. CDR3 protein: CASNTRGRTEAFF. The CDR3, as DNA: TGTGCCAGCAATACAAGGGGGCGCACTGAAGCTTTCTTT.